The 18 T cell receptor beta chains below were found in one sample sequenced in a study of blood T cell repertoires in COVID-19. TCRdb's table, derived via immunoSEQ multiplex PCR, lists solely in-frame clones and lacks some. This table holds 100,000 to 150,000 clones, 87% found once. Sequencing was done on a sample of peripheral blood. The receptors originated from an older woman with acute or convalescent COVID-19.

This CDR3 is CASSITGGNGYTF. DNA of the CDR3: TGTGCCAGCAGCATTACAGGGGGCAATGGCTACACCTTC. The rearrangement uses TRBV5-4 and TRBJ1-2, with 9 bases fitting TRBD1. CDR1 SGHNT and CDR2 YYREEE come from the germline V gene (reference sequence). V gave up 4 bases and J gave up 6 bases; unmatched junction bases: 4. CDR3 size: 13 residues.

The rearrangement joins TRBV7-6 to TRBJ2-1; D perhaps matches TRBD2 (6 bases). CDR3 length: 16 amino acids. Germline V lookup: CDR1 SGHVS, CDR2 FNYEAQ. Trimming took 7 bases from V and 0 from J, leaving 16 bases between them. The CDR3 DNA sequence: TGTGCCAGCACCCTAAGGGCGGGGAGCTCCTACAATGAGCAGTTCTTC. This gives the protein CASTLRAGSSYNEQFF.

This chain uses TRBV10-2 with TRBJ2-1; 15 bases line up with TRBD2. The CDR3 covers 15 residues. CDR1 is WSHSY, CDR2 SAAADI, per germline. V shed 5 bases, J shed 9 bases, and the junction held 5 bases outside the gene matches. The CDR3 loop is CASSLGLAGGGEQFF. CDR3 DNA: TGCGCCAGCAGTTTGGGACTAGCGGGAGGTGGTGAGCAGTTCTTC.

This clone was observed a single time. The CDR3 region is CASSLVGAGELFF. In DNA form, the CDR3 reads TGTGCCAGCAGTTTAGTGGGAGCCGGGGAGCTGTTTTTT. The chain carries TRBV12-3 or TRBV12-4 and TRBJ2-2; possibly TRBD2 for D (5 bases). V shed 1 base and J shed 6 bases, with 6 bases lying between them. The CDR3 sequence is 13 residues long.

V and J are TRBV28 and TRBJ2-7; 7 nucleotides line up with TRBD2. CDR3 size: 16 residues. Germline-derived CDR1 and CDR2 are MDHEN and SYDVKM. J was trimmed by 2 bases and V by 6 bases; bases with no gene match: 13. CDR3 in amino acids: CASRMRQSAGTYEQYF. The CDR3 DNA is TGTGCCAGCAGGATGCGTCAGTCAGCGGGGACCTACGAGCAGTACTTC.

This clone was recorded once. The V gene is TRBV30, the J gene TRBJ1-5; 8 nucleotides match TRBD1. Germline CDR1 is GTSNPN and CDR2 is SVGIG (reference sequence). The CDR3 sequence is 13 residues long. The trim removed 2 bases at V and 7 bases at J, leaving 4 bases unmatched. The CDR3 DNA is TGTGCCTGGAGTTCAGGGGGCGGCCAGCCCCAGCATTTT. This encodes CAWSSGGGQPQHF. Together with reference TRBV30 and TRBJ1-5, the CDR3 gives the full variable domain: SQTIHQWPATLVQPVGSPLSLECTVEGTSNPNLYWYRQAAGRGLQLLFYSVGIGQISSEVPQNLSASRPQDRQFILSSKKLLLSDSGFYLCAWSSGGGQPQHFGDGTRLSIL.

The chain is built from TRBV9 and TRBJ2-3, with D perhaps matching TRBD2 (5 bases). Germline lookup yields CDR1 SGDLS and CDR2 YYNGEE. CDR3 length equals 14 residues. Trimming stripped 0 bases from V and 7 bases from J, with 12 bases between. The CDR3 DNA is TGTGCCAGCAGCGTAGCTTTGGGAGCAAATACGCAGTATTTT. Amino acids: CASSVALGANTQYF.

The gene calls are TRBV10-2 and TRBJ2-1; D is uncertain. CDR1 and CDR2 (germline): WSHSY, SAAADI. The CDR3 length is 11 residues. The V end was cut by 2 bases, the J end by 9 bases, with 5 bases between. The CDR3 DNA follows: TGCGCCAGCAGTGAGATGAGTGAGCAGTTCTTC. Amino acids: CASSEMSEQFF.

The rearrangement uses TRBV5-5 and TRBJ2-3, with D unresolved. V was shortened by 4 bases and J by 7 bases, with 10 bases between the two germline ends. CDR1 SGHKS and CDR2 YYEKEE come from the germline V gene (reference sequence). The CDR3 sequence is 12 residues long. The CDR3 loop is CASSPAANTQYF. CDR3 DNA sequence: TGTGCCAGCAGCCCGGCGGCGAATACGCAGTATTTT.

The chain is built from TRBV2 and TRBJ1-1; D uncertain. V lost 1 base, J lost 3 bases, and 12 bases lay in between. CDR1 SNHLY and CDR2 FYNNEI come from the germline V gene. This CDR3 has 15 residues. The CDR3 nucleotides read TGTGCCAGCAGTGAAGTTGGAACAGAATACACTGAAGCTTTCTTT. Protein product: CASSEVGTEYTEAFF.

This clone was recorded a few times. The V call is TRBV20-1, the J call TRBJ1-4, with D unresolved. The CDR3 sequence is 11 residues long. Deletions cut 4 bases from V and 9 bases from J, with 9 bases between. Germline V lookup: CDR1 DFQATT, CDR2 SNEGSKA (reference sequence). CDR3 bases: TGCAGTGCTACCACACCGCAAAAACTGTTTTTT. As protein: CSATTPQKLFF.

In its sample, this clone was seen once. The J gene is TRBJ1-1, the V gene TRBV29-1; D perhaps matches TRBD1 (6 bases). This CDR3 has 12 residues. CDR1 is SQVTM and CDR2 is ANQGSEA in the germline V gene. V was clipped by 4 bases and J by 5 bases, with 11 bases between them. The CDR3: CSVAGDATEAFF. The DNA for the CDR3 is TGCAGCGTTGCAGGGGACGCGACTGAAGCTTTCTTT. Full variable domain (outside the CDR3, taken from reference TRBV29-1 and TRBJ1-1): SAVISQKPSRDICQRGTSLTIQCQVDSQVTMMFWYRQQPGQSLTLIATANQGSEATYESGFVIDKFPISRPNLTFSTLTVSNMSPEDSSIYLCSVAGDATEAFFGQGTRLTVV.

V and J are TRBV6-5 and TRBJ2-1; 12 bases match TRBD2. The CDR3 runs to 13 residues. Germline-derived CDR1 and CDR2 are MNHEY and SVGAGI. J gave up 7 bases and V 8 bases, and 3 bases lay outside the gene matches. CDR3 region: CASGLAGPNEQFF. The CDR3, as DNA: TGTGCCAGCGGACTAGCGGGACCAAATGAGCAGTTCTTC.

This sequence joins TRBV30 and TRBJ1-6; the match to TRBD1 covers 7 bases. V shed 4 bases, J shed 9 bases, and the junction held 9 bases outside the gene matches. Germline assignment: CDR1 GTSNPN and CDR2 SVGIG (reference sequence). The CDR3 contains 14 residues. The DNA of the CDR3 is TGTGCCTGGAACTTACAGGGGAGGTCTTCACCCCTCCACTTT. Residues: CAWNLQGRSSPLHF.

In this sample, this clone turned up a few times. The chain couples TRBV27 to TRBJ1-6, with 10 bases fitting TRBD1. Per germline, CDR1 MNHEY and CDR2 SMNVEV (reference sequence). The CDR3 has 16 residues. V shed 3 bases and J 7 bases; nucleotides not matched to a gene: 6. CDR3: CASSFDRGRGNSPLHF. The DNA of the CDR3 is TGTGCCAGCAGTTTCGACAGGGGGCGGGGGAATTCACCCCTCCACTTT.

This chain connects TRBV28 to TRBJ2-3; TRBD2 matches 7 bases. Germline values: CDR1 MDHEN, CDR2 SYDVKM. With V trimmed by 7 bases and J by 4 bases, 8 bases remained unmatched. The CDR3 is 14 amino acids. CDR3 residues: CASNGRELADTQYF. CDR3 nucleotides: TGTGCCAGCAACGGGCGGGAGTTGGCAGATACGCAGTATTTT.

Turning to this clone: The conserved final phenylalanine or tryptophan is absent from the CDR3, which likely points to a read error. No DNA is shown, since the ends of the CDR3 on it are uncertain; the CDR3 is the one TCRdb lists. CDR3 residues: CASSEWSLRVI. This chain connects TRBV2 to TRBJ1-2. Germline CDR1 reads SNHLY; CDR2 reads FYNNEI. The CDR3 has 11 residues if both end residues are counted.

V and J are TRBV30 and TRBJ1-1; no firm D call. This CDR3 is built from 12 residues. CDR1 is GTSNPN, CDR2 SVGIG, per germline (reference sequence). With 4 bases removed from V and 1 base from J, the gap between germline ends came to 7 bases. The CDR3 DNA follows: TGTGCCTGGAAAGGCGGGAACACTGAAGCTTTCTTT. Translated: CAWKGGNTEAFF.